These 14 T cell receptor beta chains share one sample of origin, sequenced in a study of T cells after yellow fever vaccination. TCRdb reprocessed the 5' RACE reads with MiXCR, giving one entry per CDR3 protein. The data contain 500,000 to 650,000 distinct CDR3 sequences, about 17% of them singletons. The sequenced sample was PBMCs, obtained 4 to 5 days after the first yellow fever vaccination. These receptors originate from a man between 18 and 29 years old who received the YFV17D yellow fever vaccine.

The CDR3 protein is CASSGRDGDPRGVNTEAFF. CDR3 sequence (DNA): TGTGCCAGCAGTGGCCGGGACGGTGATCCTCGAGGGGTGAACACTGAAGCTTTCTTT. The rearrangement uses TRBV25-1 and TRBJ1-1; tentative D call: TRBD1 (5 bases). Trimming took off 4 bases at V and 0 bases at J, with 24 bases between the two ends. CDR1 and CDR2 (germline): MGHDK, SYGVNS. The CDR3 sequence is 19 residues long.

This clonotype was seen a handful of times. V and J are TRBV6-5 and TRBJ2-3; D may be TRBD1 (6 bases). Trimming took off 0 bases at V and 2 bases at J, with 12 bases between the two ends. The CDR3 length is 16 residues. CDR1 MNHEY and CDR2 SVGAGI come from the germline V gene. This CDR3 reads CASSYSRTDLTDTQYF. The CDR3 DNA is TGTGCCAGCAGTTACTCGAGGACAGACCTCACAGATACGCAGTATTTT.

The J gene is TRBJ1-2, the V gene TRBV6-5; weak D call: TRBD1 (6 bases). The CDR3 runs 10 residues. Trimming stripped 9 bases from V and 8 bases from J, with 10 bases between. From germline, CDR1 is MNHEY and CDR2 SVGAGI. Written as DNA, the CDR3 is TGTGCCAGTTACAGGGACGGCTACACCTTC. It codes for CASYRDGYTF.

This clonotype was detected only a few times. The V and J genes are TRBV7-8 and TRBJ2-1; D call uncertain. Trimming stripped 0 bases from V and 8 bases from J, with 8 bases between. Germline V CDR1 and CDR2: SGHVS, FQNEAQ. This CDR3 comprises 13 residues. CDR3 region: CASSLAGFHEQFF. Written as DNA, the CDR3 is TGTGCCAGCAGCTTAGCAGGGTTCCATGAGCAGTTCTTC.

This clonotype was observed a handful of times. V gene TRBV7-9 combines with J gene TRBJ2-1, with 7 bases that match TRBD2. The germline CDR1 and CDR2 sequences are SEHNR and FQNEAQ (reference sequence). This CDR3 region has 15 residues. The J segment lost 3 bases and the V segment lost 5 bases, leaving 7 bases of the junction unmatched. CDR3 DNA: TGTGCCAGCAGCGCGAGTCGGGGGGACTACAATGAGCAGTTCTTC. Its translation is CASSASRGDYNEQFF.

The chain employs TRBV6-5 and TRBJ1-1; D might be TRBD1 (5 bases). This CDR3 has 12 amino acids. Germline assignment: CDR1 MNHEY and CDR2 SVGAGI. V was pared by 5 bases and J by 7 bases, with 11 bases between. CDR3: CASSQGPIEAFF. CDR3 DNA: TGTGCCAGCAGTCAGGGACCCATTGAAGCTTTCTTT.

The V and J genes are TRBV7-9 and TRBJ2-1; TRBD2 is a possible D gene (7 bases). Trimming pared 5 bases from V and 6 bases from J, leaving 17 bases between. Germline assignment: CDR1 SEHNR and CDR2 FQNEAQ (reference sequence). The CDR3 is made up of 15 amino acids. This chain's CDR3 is CASSPPGGLGNEQFF. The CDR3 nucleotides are TGTGCCAGCAGCCCCCCCGGGGGGCTAGGCAATGAGCAGTTCTTC.

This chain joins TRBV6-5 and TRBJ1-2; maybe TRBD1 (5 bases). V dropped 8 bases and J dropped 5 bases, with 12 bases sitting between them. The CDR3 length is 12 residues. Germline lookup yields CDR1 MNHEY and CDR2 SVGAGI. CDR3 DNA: TGTGCCAGCTCTACAGGTCTTTATGGCTACACCTTC. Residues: CASSTGLYGYTF.

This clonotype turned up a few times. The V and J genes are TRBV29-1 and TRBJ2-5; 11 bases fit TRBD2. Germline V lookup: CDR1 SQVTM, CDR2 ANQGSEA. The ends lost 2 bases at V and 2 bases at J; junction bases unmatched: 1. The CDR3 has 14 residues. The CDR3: CSVEIAGGQETQYF. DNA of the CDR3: TGCAGCGTTGAAATAGCGGGGGGGCAAGAGACCCAGTACTTC.

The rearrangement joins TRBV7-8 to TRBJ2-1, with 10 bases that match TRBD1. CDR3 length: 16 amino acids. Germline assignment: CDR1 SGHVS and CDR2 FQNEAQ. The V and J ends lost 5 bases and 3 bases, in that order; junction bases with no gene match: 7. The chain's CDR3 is CASSDYRDRGYNEQFF. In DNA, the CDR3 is TGTGCCAGCAGCGACTACCGGGACAGGGGCTACAATGAGCAGTTCTTC.

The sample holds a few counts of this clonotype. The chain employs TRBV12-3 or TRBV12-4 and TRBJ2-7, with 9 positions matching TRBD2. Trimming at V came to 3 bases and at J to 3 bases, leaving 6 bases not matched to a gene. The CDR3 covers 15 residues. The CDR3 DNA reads TGTGCCAGCAGTTTGGGGCGGGGGGGCTACTACGAGCAGTACTTC. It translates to CASSLGRGGYYEQYF.

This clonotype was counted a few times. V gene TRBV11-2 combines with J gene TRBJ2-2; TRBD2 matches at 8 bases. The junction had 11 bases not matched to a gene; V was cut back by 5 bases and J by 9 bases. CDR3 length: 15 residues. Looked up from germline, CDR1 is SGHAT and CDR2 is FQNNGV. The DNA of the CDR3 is TGTGCCAGCAGCCCGCGGGGGGACCCCTCCCGGGAGCTGTTTTTT. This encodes CASSPRGDPSRELFF.

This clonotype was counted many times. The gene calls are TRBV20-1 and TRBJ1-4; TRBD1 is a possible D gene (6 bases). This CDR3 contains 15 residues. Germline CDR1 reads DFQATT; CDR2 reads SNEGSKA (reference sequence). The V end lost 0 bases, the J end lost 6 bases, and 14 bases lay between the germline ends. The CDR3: CSARDSRGAYEKLFF. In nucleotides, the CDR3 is TGCAGTGCTAGAGATTCCAGGGGCGCGTATGAAAAACTGTTTTTT.

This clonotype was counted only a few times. For the CDR3, the DNA is TGTGCCAGCAGCTTAGATCAGTCCGGGACTAGCGGATACAATGAGCAGTTCTTC. Translated, it gives CASSLDQSGTSGYNEQFF. This chain connects TRBV11-2 to TRBJ2-1; 11 bases agree with TRBD2. The CDR3 is made up of 18 amino acids. With 0 bases clipped from V and 4 bases from J, the junction kept 8 bases outside the gene matches. CDR1 is SGHAT, CDR2 FQNNGV, per germline.